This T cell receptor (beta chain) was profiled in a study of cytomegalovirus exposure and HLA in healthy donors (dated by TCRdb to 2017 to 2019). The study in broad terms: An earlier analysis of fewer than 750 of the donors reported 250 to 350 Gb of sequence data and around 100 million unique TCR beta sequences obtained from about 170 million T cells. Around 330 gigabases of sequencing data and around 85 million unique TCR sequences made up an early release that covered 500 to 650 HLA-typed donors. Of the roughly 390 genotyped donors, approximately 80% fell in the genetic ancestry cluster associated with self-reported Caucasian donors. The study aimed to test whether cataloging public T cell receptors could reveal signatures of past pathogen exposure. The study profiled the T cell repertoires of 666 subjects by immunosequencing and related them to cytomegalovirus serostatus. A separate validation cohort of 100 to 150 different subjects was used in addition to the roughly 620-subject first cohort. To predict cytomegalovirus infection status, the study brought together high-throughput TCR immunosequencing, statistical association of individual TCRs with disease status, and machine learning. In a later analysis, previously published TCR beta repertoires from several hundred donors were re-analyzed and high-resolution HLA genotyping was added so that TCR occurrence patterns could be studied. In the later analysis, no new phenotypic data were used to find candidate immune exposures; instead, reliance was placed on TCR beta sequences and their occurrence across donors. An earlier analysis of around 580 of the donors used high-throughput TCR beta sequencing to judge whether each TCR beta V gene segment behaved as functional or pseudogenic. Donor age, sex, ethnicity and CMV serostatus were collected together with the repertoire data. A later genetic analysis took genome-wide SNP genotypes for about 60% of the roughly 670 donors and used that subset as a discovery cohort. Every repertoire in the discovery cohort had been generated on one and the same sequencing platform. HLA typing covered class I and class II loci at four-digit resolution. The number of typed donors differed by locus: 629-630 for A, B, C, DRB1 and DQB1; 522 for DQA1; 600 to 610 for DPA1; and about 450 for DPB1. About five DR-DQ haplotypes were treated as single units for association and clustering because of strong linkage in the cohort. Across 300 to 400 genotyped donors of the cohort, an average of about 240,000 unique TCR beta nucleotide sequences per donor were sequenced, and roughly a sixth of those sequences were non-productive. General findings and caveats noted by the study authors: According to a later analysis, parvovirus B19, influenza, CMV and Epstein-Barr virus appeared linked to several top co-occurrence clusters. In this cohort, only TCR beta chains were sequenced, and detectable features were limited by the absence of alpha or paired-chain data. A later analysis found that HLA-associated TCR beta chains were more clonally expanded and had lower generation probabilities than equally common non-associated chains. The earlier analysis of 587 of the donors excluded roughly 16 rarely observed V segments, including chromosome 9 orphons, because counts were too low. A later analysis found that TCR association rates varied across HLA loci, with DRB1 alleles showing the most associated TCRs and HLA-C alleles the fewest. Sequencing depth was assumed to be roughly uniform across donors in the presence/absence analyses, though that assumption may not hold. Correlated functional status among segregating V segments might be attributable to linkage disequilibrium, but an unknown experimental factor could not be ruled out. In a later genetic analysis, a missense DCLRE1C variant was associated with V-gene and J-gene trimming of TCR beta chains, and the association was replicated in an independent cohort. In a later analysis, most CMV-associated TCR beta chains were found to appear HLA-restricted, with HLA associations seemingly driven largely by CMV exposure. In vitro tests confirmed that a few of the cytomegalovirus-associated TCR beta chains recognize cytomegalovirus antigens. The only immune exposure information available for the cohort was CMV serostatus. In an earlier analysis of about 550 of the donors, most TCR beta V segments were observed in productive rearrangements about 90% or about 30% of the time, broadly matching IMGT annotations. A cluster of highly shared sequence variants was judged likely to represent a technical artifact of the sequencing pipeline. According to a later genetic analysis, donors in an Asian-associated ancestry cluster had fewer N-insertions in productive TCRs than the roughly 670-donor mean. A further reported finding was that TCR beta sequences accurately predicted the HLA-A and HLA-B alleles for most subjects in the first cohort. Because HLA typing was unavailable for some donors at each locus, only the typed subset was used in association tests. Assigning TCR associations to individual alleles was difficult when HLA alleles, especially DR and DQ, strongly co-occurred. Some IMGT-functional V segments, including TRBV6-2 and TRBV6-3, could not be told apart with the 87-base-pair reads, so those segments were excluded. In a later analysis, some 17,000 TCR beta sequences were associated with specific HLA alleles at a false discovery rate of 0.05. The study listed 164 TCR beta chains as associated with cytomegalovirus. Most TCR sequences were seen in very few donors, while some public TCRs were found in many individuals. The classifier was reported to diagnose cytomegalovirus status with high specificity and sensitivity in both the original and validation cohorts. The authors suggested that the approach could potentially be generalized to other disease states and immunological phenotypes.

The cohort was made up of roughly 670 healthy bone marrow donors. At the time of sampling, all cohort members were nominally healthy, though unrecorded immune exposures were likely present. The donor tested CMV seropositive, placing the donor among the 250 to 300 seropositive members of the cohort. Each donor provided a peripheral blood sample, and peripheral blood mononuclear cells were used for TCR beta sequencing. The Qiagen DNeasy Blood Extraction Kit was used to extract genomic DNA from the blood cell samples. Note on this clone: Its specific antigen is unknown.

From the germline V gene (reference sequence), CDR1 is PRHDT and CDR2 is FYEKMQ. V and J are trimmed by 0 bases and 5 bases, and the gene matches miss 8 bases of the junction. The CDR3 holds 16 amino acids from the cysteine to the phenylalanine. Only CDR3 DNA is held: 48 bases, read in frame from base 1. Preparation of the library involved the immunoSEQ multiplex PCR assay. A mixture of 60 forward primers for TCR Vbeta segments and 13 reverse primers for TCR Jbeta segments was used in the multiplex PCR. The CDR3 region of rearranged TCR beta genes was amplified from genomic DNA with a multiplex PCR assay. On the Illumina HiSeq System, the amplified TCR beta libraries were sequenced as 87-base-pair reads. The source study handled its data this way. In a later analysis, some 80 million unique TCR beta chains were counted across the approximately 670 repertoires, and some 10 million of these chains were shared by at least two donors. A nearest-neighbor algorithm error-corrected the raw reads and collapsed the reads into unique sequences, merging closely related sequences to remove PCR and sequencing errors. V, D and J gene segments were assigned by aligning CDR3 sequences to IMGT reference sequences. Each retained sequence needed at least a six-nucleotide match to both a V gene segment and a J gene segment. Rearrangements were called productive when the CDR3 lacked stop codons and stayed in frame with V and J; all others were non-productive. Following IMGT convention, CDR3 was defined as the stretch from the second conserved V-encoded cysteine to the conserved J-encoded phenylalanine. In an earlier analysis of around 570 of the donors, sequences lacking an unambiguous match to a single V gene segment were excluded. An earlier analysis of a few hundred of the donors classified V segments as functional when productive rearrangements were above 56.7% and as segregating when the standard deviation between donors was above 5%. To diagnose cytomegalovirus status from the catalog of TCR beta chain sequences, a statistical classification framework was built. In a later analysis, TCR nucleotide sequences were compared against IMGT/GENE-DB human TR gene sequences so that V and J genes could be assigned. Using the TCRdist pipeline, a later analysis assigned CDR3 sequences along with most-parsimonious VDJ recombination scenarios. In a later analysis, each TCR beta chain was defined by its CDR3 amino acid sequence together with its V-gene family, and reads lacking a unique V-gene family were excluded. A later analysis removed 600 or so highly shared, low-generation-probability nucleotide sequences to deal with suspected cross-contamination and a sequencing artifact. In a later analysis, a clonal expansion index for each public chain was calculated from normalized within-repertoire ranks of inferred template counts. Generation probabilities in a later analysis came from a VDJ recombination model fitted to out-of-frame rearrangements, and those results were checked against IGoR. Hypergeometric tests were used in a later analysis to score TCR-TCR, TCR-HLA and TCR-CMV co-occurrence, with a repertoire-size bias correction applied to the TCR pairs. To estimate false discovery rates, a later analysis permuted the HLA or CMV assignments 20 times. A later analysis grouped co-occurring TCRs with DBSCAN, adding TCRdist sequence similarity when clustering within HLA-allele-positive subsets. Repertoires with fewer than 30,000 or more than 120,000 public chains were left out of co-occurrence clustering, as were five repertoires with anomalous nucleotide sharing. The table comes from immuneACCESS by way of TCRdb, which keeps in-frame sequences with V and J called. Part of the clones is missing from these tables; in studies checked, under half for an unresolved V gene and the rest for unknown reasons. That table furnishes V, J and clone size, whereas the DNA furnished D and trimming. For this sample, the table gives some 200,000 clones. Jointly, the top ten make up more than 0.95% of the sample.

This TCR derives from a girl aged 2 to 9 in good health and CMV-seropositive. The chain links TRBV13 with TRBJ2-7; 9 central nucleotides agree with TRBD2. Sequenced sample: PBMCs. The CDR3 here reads CASSLGRAGGVNEQYF. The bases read TGTGCCAGCAGCTTAGGTCGTGCGGGAGGGGTAAACGAGCAGTACTTC.